This entry concerns a single T cell receptor (beta chain). Only in-frame clones appear in the TCRdb table, and some are missing; sequencing was by immunoSEQ multiplex PCR. The data contain around 100,000 clones, approximately 91% of them seen just once; the ten biggest clones take up over 3%. The sample belongs to a study of T cell changes during pregnancy in multiple sclerosis. Trimming removed 5 bases at V and 8 bases at J, with 13 bases between. Germline V CDR1 and CDR2: LNHDA, SQIVND (reference sequence). The CDR3 length is 13 residues. The sample here was peripheral blood, taken in the second trimester of pregnancy. The receptor's source is a female donor with multiple sclerosis, enrolled in a pregnancy study. This rearrangement joins TRBV19 to TRBJ2-1; D gene unclear. CDR3 residues: CASSSYIDDEQFF. The CDR3, as DNA: TGTGCCAGTAGTTCATACATCGATGATGAGCAGTTCTTC.